This TCR beta chain was documented in a study of cytomegalovirus exposure and HLA in healthy donors. Of note for this clone: Its antigen is undetermined.

Although they were nominally healthy when sampled, donors likely had unrecorded immune exposures. A multiplex PCR was run with 60 Vbeta primers and 13 Jbeta primers. The method was immunoSEQ multiplex PCR; TCRdb's version includes in-frame clones alone and lacks a portion of them. The sample lists approximately 150,000 clones; roughly 80% were seen once. The study's findings and limits: Follow-up analysis found HLA locus-dependent TCR association rates, highest for DRB1 and lowest for HLA-C. There were 160 or so TCR beta chains listed as cytomegalovirus-associated.

Germline CDR1 reads MDHEN; CDR2 reads SYDVKM. There are 12 residues in the CDR3. V lost 2 bases to trimming and J lost 10 bases, with 6 bases between them. The chain uses TRBV28 and TRBJ1-6; D gene unclear. This TCR derives from a man aged 18 to 29 in good health and CMV-seropositive. Sequenced material: PBMCs. In nucleotides, the CDR3 is TGTGCCAGCAGTTTACTCTCCTCACCCCTCCACTTT. Protein: CASSLLSSPLHF.